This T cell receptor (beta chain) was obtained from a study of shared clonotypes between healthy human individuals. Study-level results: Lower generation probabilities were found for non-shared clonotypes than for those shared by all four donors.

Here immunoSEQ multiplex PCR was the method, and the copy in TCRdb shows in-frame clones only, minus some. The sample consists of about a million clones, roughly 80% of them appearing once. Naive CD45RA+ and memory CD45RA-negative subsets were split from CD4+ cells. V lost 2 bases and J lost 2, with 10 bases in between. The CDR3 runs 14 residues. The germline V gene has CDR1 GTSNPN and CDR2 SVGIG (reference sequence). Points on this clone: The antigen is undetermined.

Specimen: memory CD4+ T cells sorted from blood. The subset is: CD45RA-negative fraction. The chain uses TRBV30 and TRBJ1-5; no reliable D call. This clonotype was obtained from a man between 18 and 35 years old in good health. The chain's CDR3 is CAWSPSMGNQPQHF. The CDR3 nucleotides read TGTGCCTGGAGTCCGAGTATGGGCAATCAGCCCCAGCATTTT.